Each of the 26 T cell receptor beta chains below was sequenced from the same sample in a study of cytomegalovirus exposure and HLA in healthy donors. Amplification used 60 Vbeta primers and 13 Jbeta primers. Generated by immunoSEQ multiplex PCR, the TCRdb table keeps only in-frame clones and is missing some. Among about 110,000 clones listed, roughly three quarters were seen once. The sequenced sample consisted of PBMCs. These receptor sequences come from a woman in her late teens or twenties in good health and CMV-seropositive.

The chain combines TRBV30 with TRBJ2-3; no definite D call. V was trimmed by 3 bases and J by 6 bases, leaving 13 bases between them. There are 13 residues in the CDR3. CDR1 GTSNPN and CDR2 SVGIG come from the germline V gene (reference sequence). This chain's CDR3 is CAWRRSLADTQYF. The CDR3 DNA sequence: TGTGCCTGGAGACGGTCCTTAGCCGATACGCAGTATTTT.

This clone was recorded a few times. The chain combines TRBV6-1 with TRBJ2-3, with D tentatively TRBD2 (5 bases). Trimming stripped 6 bases from V and 6 bases from J, with 19 bases between. Per the germline V gene, CDR1 is MNHNS and CDR2 is SASEGT. The CDR3 sequence is 15 residues long. This CDR3 is CASSLDRGMTDTQYF. The CDR3 coding sequence is TGTGCCAGCAGCCTTGACCGAGGGATGACGGATACGCAGTATTTT.

V and J are TRBV5-1 and TRBJ1-1, with a possible D match to TRBD1 (5 bases). CDR3 length: 15 residues. CDR1 SGHRS and CDR2 YFSETQ come from the germline V gene. Trimming left V 0 bases short and J 4 bases short, with 13 bases between. In DNA, the CDR3 is TGCGCCAGCAGCTTGGAGTGGAACAGGATCACTGAAGCTTTCTTT. This translates into CASSLEWNRITEAFF.

The J gene is TRBJ1-2, the V gene TRBV4-1; 8 bases align to TRBD1. Germline V gives CDR1 MGHRA, CDR2 YSYEKL. The CDR3 runs to 13 residues. With 3 bases clipped from V and 13 bases from J, the junction kept 10 bases outside the gene matches. CDR3 sequence: CASSQDRVASVTF. Here the CDR3 DNA reads TGCGCCAGCAGCCAGGACAGGGTCGCCAGTGTCACCTTC.

The CDR3 bases are TGTGCCAGCAGCTTAAAGGCAGGGGGGCACTATGGCTACACCTTC. It specifies CASSLKAGGHYGYTF. This rearrangement joins TRBV11-2 to TRBJ1-2; 7 nucleotides match TRBD1. V was pared by 2 bases and J by 3 bases, with 6 bases of the junction left unmatched. The CDR3 sequence is 15 residues long. Germline V gene sequence: CDR1 SGHAT, CDR2 FQNNGV.

The DNA of the CDR3 is TGCGCCAGCAGACGGGATGATGAGGAGACCCAGTACTTC. It is translated as CASRRDDEETQYF. The gene calls are TRBV5-1 and TRBJ2-5, with a tentative D call TRBD2 (5 bases). V was cut by 5 bases and J by 5 bases, with 13 bases left in between. The CDR3 has 13 amino acids. The germline V gene encodes CDR1 SGHRS and CDR2 YFSETQ.

This chain uses TRBV7-9 with TRBJ1-2; 7 positions match TRBD1. V trimming: 5 bases; J trimming: 6 bases; junction bases outside the gene matches: 12. The germline CDR1 and CDR2 sequences are SEHNR and FQNEAQ (reference sequence). This CDR3 contains 15 residues. For the CDR3, the DNA is TGTGCCAGCAGCCAAGGGACAGCTATGGGGGATGGCTACACCTTC. Protein sequence: CASSQGTAMGDGYTF.

The V call is TRBV28, the J call TRBJ2-7; 10 bases map to TRBD2. Germline loops: CDR1 MDHEN, CDR2 SYDVKM. Trimming cost V 2 bases and J 3 bases; bases outside gene matches: 7. The length of the CDR3 is 16 residues. CDR3 protein: CASSLVAAGGHYEQYF. CDR3 in DNA: TGTGCCAGCAGTTTAGTGGCAGCGGGAGGGCACTACGAGCAGTACTTC.

The chain couples TRBV4-1 to TRBJ1-2, with TRBD1 as a possible D gene (6 bases). Germline loops: CDR1 MGHRA, CDR2 YSYEKL. The CDR3 runs 17 residues. The V end lost 2 bases, the J end lost 2 bases, and 18 bases lay between the germline ends. CDR3 loop: CASSQNVLRTENYGYTF. The CDR3 coding sequence is TGCGCCAGCAGCCAAAACGTTCTAAGGACAGAGAACTATGGCTACACCTTC.

The rearrangement joins TRBV19 to TRBJ1-6; D is possibly TRBD1 (5 bases). The germline V and J ends were trimmed by 2 bases and 7 bases, with 12 bases remaining between them. This CDR3 contains 15 residues. The germline CDR1 and CDR2 sequences are LNHDA and SQIVND (reference sequence). CDR3 sequence: CASSISTGANSPLHF. The CDR3 DNA reads TGTGCCAGTAGTATATCAACAGGAGCCAATTCACCCCTCCACTTT.

The V and J genes are TRBV11-3 and TRBJ2-7; 9 bases line up with TRBD1. Unmatched junction bases numbered 8, after V lost 5 bases and J lost 6 bases. This CDR3 contains 14 residues. Germline-derived CDR1 and CDR2 are SGHNT and YENEEA. The CDR3 sequence: CASSRRTGAREQYF. DNA of the CDR3: TGTGCCAGCAGCCGCAGGACAGGGGCCCGCGAGCAGTACTTC.

The chain links TRBV5-8 to TRBJ2-3, with 10 bases fitting TRBD1. This CDR3 region has 15 residues. Germline V gene sequence: CDR1 SGHTS, CDR2 YDEGEE. The V gene end was trimmed by 8 bases and the J gene end by 4 bases; junction bases not matched to a gene: 10. The CDR3: CASASTGGRSDTQYF. Here the CDR3 DNA reads TGTGCCAGTGCATCGACAGGGGGCCGGTCAGATACGCAGTATTTT.

Turning to this clone: At one end the junction does not follow the germline gene, possibly because of a read error. This chain links TRBV6-6 with TRBJ2-6, with D possibly being TRBD1 (5 bases). Looked up from germline, CDR1 is MNHNY and CDR2 is SVGAGI (reference sequence). The CDR3 has 12 residues. The CDR3 sequence: CASRLGDNVLTF. CDR3 nucleotide sequence: TGTGCCAGCAGGCTAGGGGACAACGTCCTGACTTTC.

The V call is TRBV6-5, the J call TRBJ2-5; D possibly corresponds to TRBD1 (5 bases). The length of the CDR3 is 14 residues. CDR1 MNHEY and CDR2 SVGAGI come from the germline V gene. V gave up 8 bases and J gave up 2 bases, with 15 bases separating them. CDR3 in amino acids: CASRGQGTQETQYF. DNA of the CDR3: TGTGCCAGCCGCGGCCAGGGCACACAAGAGACCCAGTACTTC.

In this sample, this clone turned up a few times. The rearrangement joins TRBV12-5 to TRBJ1-3; D remains ambiguous. Trimming took off 1 base at V and 4 bases at J, with 8 bases between the two ends. Germline V gives CDR1 LGHNT, CDR2 FRNRAP. This CDR3 contains 14 residues. The CDR3 nucleotides read TGTGCTAGTGGTTTGGCCTCTTCGGGAAACACCATATATTTT. Amino acids: CASGLASSGNTIYF.

The CDR3 spells CASSLRLAGPDNEQFF. CDR3 DNA: TGTGCCAGCAGCTTGAGGCTAGCGGGGCCCGACAATGAGCAGTTCTTC. The V gene is TRBV5-6, the J gene TRBJ2-1, with TRBD2 identical over 9 bases. After removal of 1 base from V and 5 bases from J, the junction contained 7 bases not matched to a gene. This CDR3 region has 16 residues. CDR1 is SGHDT, CDR2 YYEEEE, per germline.

On this clone: A read error may produce the germline difference seen at one junction end. The V gene is TRBV7-9, the J gene TRBJ2-1; TRBD2 matches 7 bases. CDR1 and CDR2 from the germline V gene are SEHNR and FQNEAQ (reference sequence). The CDR3 runs 15 residues. The DNA of the CDR3 is TGTTCCAGCAGCTTGAATAGCGGGCTCTACAATGAGCAGTTCTTC. Its protein product is CSSSLNSGLYNEQFF.

This chain joins TRBV30 and TRBJ2-1; D remains ambiguous. The length of the CDR3 is 13 residues. The germline CDR1 and CDR2 sequences are GTSNPN and SVGIG (reference sequence). V lost 0 bases and J lost 7, with 10 bases in between. The CDR3 sequence: CAWSVGAKNEQFF. CDR3 sequence (DNA): TGTGCCTGGAGTGTAGGAGCCAAGAATGAGCAGTTCTTC.

This chain links TRBV2 with TRBJ2-7, with D unresolved. With 2 bases removed from V and 0 bases from J, the gap between germline ends came to 8 bases. The germline V gene encodes CDR1 SNHLY and CDR2 FYNNEI. This CDR3 spans 14 amino acids. CDR3 DNA: TGTGCCAGCAGTGAACGCGTGCACTCCTACGAGCAGTACTTC. It specifies CASSERVHSYEQYF.

The CDR3 is CASSLVARSGELFF. The CDR3 DNA is TGCGCCAGCAGCTTGGTGGCTCGGAGCGGGGAGCTGTTTTTT. The chain has TRBV5-1 and TRBJ2-2; no clear D. The germline V gene has CDR1 SGHRS and CDR2 YFSETQ. The CDR3 loop spans 14 amino acids. With 0 bases removed from V and 7 bases from J, the gap between germline ends came to 10 bases.

J is TRBJ2-1 and V is TRBV10-1; a possible D gene is TRBD2 (5 bases). This CDR3 contains 13 residues. Trimming stripped 8 bases from V and 7 bases from J, with 15 bases between. Germline CDR1 is WNHNN and CDR2 is SYGVQD (reference sequence). The CDR3: CASSADYGNEQFF. DNA of the CDR3: TGCGCCAGCTCGGCAGACTATGGGAATGAGCAGTTCTTC.

As regards this clone: At the DNA level, this CDR3 is encoded by other sequences in the same sample as well. DNA of the CDR3: TGTGCCAGCAGCTTAGTCGGGAGCTCTGGAAACACCATATATTTT. This sequence encodes CASSLVGSSGNTIYF. The V gene is TRBV7-2, the J gene TRBJ1-3; no clear D gene. V was cut by 1 base and J by 0 bases, with 7 bases left in between. This CDR3 contains 15 residues. Per the germline V gene, CDR1 is SGHTA and CDR2 is FQGNSA. Filled out from reference TRBV7-2 and TRBJ1-3, the complete variable domain reads GAGVSQSPSNKVTEKGKDVELRCDPISGHTALYWYRQSLGQGLEFLIYFQGNSAPDKSGLPSDRFSAERTGGSVSTLTIQRTQQEDSAVYLCASSLVGSSGNTIYFGEGSWLTVV.

DNA of the CDR3: TGTGCCAGCAGCACCCGACTAAAGATCCACGAGCAGTACTTC. Translated: CASSTRLKIHEQYF. The rearrangement links TRBV7-8 to TRBJ2-7; D is possibly TRBD2 (5 bases). The ends were cut back, 5 bases at V and 5 bases at J, with 16 bases in the middle. In germline, CDR1 is SGHVS, CDR2 FQNEAQ. The CDR3 sequence is 14 residues long.

The J gene is TRBJ2-1, the V gene TRBV19; 7 nucleotides align to TRBD1. Trimming took 1 base from V and 4 from J; bases not matched to a gene: 7. The CDR3 covers 16 residues. Germline V gene lookup returns CDR1 LNHDA and CDR2 SQIVND (reference sequence). CDR3 nucleotide sequence: TGTGCCAGTAGTATAGGGCCGGGGACAGCTTACAATGAGCAGTTCTTC. This sequence encodes CASSIGPGTAYNEQFF.

The chain uses TRBV5-8 and TRBJ1-1, with D possibly TRBD1 on 5 matching bases. CDR1 is SGHTS, CDR2 YDEGEE, per germline. The CDR3 sequence is 20 residues long. V was clipped by 0 bases and J by 0 bases, with 24 bases between them. DNA of the CDR3: TGTGCCAGCAGCTTGGACGTTCAAGGGGACTGGGTAAACATGAACACTGAAGCTTTCTTT. Translating gives CASSLDVQGDWVNMNTEAFF. The full variable domain, with the rest looked up from reference TRBV5-8 and TRBJ1-1, is EAGVTQSPTHLIKTRGQQATLRCSPISGHTSVYWYQQALGLGLQFLLWYDEGEERNRGNFPPRFSGRQFPNYSSELNVNALELEDSALYLCASSLDVQGDWVNMNTEAFFGQGTRLTVV.

The chain joins TRBV6-1 to TRBJ1-5; no definite D call. This CDR3 has 14 amino acids. Trimming cost V 0 bases and J 4 bases, with 7 bases left between them. Germline V lookup: CDR1 MNHNS, CDR2 SASEGT. CDR3 in amino acids: CASSEAGRNQPQHF. In DNA form, the CDR3 reads TGTGCCAGCAGTGAAGCGGGGAGAAATCAGCCCCAGCATTTT.